The 19 T cell receptor beta chains below come from one sample, sequenced in a study of T cell responses to AZD1222 COVID-19 vaccine. Using immunoSEQ multiplex PCR, the repertoire was profiled, and TCRdb retains in-frame clones only, with some absent. This sample has 150,000 to 200,000 clones, with under 95% found just once. Specimen: peripheral blood, collected 28 days after the second AZD1222 dose. Every receptor here comes from an adult who received the AZD1222 COVID-19 vaccine.

The V and J genes are TRBV7-9 and TRBJ1-3; D is unclear. The V end lost 5 bases, the J end lost 4 bases, and 15 bases lay between the germline ends. Germline V gives CDR1 SEHNR, CDR2 FQNEAQ (reference sequence). This CDR3 has 15 amino acids. CDR3 bases: TGTGCCAGCAGCCCTAAGAGGCGACTGGGAAACACCATATATTTT. This sequence encodes CASSPKRRLGNTIYF.

This clone was counted once. The CDR3 sequence is CASSQSSSGRSYEQYF. DNA of the CDR3: TGTGCCAGCAGCCAATCGTCTAGCGGACGATCCTACGAGCAGTACTTC. V usage is TRBV3-1 (or the pseudogene TRBV3-2) and J usage is TRBJ2-7; 7 bases map to TRBD2. CDR1 LGHDT and CDR2 YNNKEL come from the germline V gene (reference sequence). The CDR3 is 16 residues long. The trim removed 2 bases at V and 1 base at J, leaving 8 bases unmatched.

The V call is TRBV5-6, the J call TRBJ2-7; 10 bases match TRBD1. V was pared by 3 bases and J by 0 bases, with 3 bases of the junction left unmatched. The V gene's germline CDR1 is SGHDT and CDR2 YYEEEE. The CDR3 sequence is 15 residues long. The CDR3 DNA is TGTGCCAGCAGCTCCGGGACAGGGGCCTCCTACGAGCAGTACTTC. Amino acid sequence: CASSSGTGASYEQYF.

In its sample, this clone was seen once. This chain uses TRBV5-1 with TRBJ1-2; D possibly corresponds to TRBD1 (6 bases). Deletions cut 4 bases from V and 5 bases from J, with 12 bases between. CDR3 length: 13 residues. CDR1 is SGHRS, CDR2 YFSETQ, per germline. CDR3 amino acids: CASSIQGEYGYTF. CDR3 DNA sequence: TGCGCCAGCAGCATACAGGGAGAGTATGGCTACACCTTC. The full variable domain, with the rest looked up from reference TRBV5-1 and TRBJ1-2, is KAGVTQTPRYLIKTRGQQVTLSCSPISGHRSVSWYQQTPGQGLQFLFEYFSETQRNKGNFPGRFSGRQFSNSRSEMNVSTLELGDSALYLCASSIQGEYGYTFGSGTRLTVV.

The chain joins TRBV29-1 to TRBJ2-2; a weak D match, TRBD2 (6 bases). Trimming removed 8 bases from V and 4 bases from J, with 11 bases in between. The CDR3 sequence is 12 residues long. The V gene's germline CDR1 is SQVTM and CDR2 ANQGSEA. The CDR3 DNA is TGCAGCAGCTTAGCGGTCACCGGGGAGCTGTTTTTT. Protein: CSSLAVTGELFF.

The chain is built from TRBV9 and TRBJ1-5; no clear D. The ends were cut back, 0 bases at V and 2 bases at J, with 9 bases in the middle. The CDR3 contains 15 residues. Germline CDR1 SGDLS, CDR2 YYNGEE. The CDR3 loop is CASSVEGSGNQPQHF. CDR3 coding DNA: TGTGCCAGCAGCGTAGAAGGGAGCGGCAATCAGCCCCAGCATTTT. Based on the CDR3 plus reference TRBV9 and TRBJ1-5, the full variable domain is DSGVTQTPKHLITATGQRVTLRCSPRSGDLSVYWYQQSLDQGLQFLIQYYNGEERAKGNILERFSAQQFPDLHSELNLSSLELGDSALYFCASSVEGSGNQPQHFGDGTRLSIL.

The J gene is TRBJ2-7, the V gene TRBV5-4; 7 bases line up with TRBD1. Germline V gives CDR1 SGHNT, CDR2 YYREEE (reference sequence). Trimming took 4 bases from V and 2 from J; bases not matched to a gene: 6. This CDR3 is 14 amino acids long. Here the CDR3 reads CASSPPGQPYEQYF. The CDR3 DNA sequence: TGTGCCAGCAGCCCTCCGGGACAGCCCTACGAGCAGTACTTC. The whole variable domain, remainder taken from reference TRBV5-4 and TRBJ2-7, is ETGVTQSPTHLIKTRGQQVTLRCSSQSGHNTVSWYQQALGQGPQFIFQYYREEENGRGNFPPRFSGLQFPNYSSELNVNALELDDSALYLCASSPPGQPYEQYFGPGTRLTVT.

This rearrangement joins TRBV13 to TRBJ2-3; no clear D. V gave up 1 base and J gave up 1 base, with 3 bases separating them. The V gene's germline CDR1 is PRHDT and CDR2 FYEKMQ (reference sequence). CDR3 length equals 13 residues. The CDR3 here is CASSLARTDTQYF. DNA for the CDR3: TGTGCCAGCAGCTTAGCACGCACAGATACGCAGTATTTT.

This clone has a single count. This chain uses TRBV5-4 with TRBJ2-5, with TRBD2 identical over 7 bases. CDR3 size: 16 residues. Germline loops: CDR1 SGHNT, CDR2 YYREEE (reference sequence). Trimming at V came to 0 bases and at J to 2 bases, leaving 7 bases not matched to a gene. CDR3 residues: CASSLGAGEGQETQYF. For the CDR3, the DNA is TGTGCCAGCAGCTTGGGCGCGGGGGAAGGTCAAGAGACCCAGTACTTC. Full variable domain (outside the CDR3, taken from reference TRBV5-4 and TRBJ2-5): ETGVTQSPTHLIKTRGQQVTLRCSSQSGHNTVSWYQQALGQGPQFIFQYYREEENGRGNFPPRFSGLQFPNYSSELNVNALELDDSALYLCASSLGAGEGQETQYFGPGTRLLVL.

This chain uses TRBV5-1 with TRBJ1-2; the D is unclear. CDR3 length equals 14 residues. Trimming shortened V by 0 bases and J by 3 bases, and 9 bases separated the two germline ends. Germline CDR1 SGHRS, CDR2 YFSETQ. The CDR3 DNA follows: TGCGCCAGCAGCTTGGCGGGGTTTGACTATGGCTACACCTTC. Its protein product is CASSLAGFDYGYTF.

The V gene is TRBV7-3, the J gene TRBJ1-1; D is uncertain. V lost 5 bases, J lost 7 bases, and 14 bases lay in between. This CDR3 region has 13 residues. In germline, CDR1 is SGHTA, CDR2 FQGTGA. CDR3 sequence reads: CASSNLPVDEAFF. As DNA, the CDR3 is TGTGCCAGCAGCAATCTCCCTGTGGATGAAGCTTTCTTT.

The chain has TRBV7-6 and TRBJ2-7, with TRBD2 matching 10 bases. Germline V gives CDR1 SGHVS, CDR2 FNYEAQ. The ends lost 5 bases at V and 6 bases at J; junction bases unmatched: 16. This CDR3 has 17 amino acids. In DNA form, the CDR3 reads TGTGCCAGCAGCCTAATGGCACCGGGCCTAGCGGGGGCCGAGCAGTACTTC. Encoded protein: CASSLMAPGLAGAEQYF.

The chain joins TRBV19 to TRBJ2-7, with D perhaps TRBD1 (6 bases). The germline gives CDR1 LNHDA, CDR2 SQIVND (reference sequence). The CDR3 runs 14 residues. Trimming cost V 6 bases and J 5 bases, with 17 bases left between them. CDR3 sequence reads: CASSHPQGSDEQYF. CDR3 nucleotides: TGTGCCAGTAGCCACCCACAGGGCAGCGACGAGCAGTACTTC.

The rearrangement links TRBV27 to TRBJ2-2; TRBD2 aligns across 7 bases. The V gene's germline CDR1 is MNHEY and CDR2 SMNVEV (reference sequence). V trimming: 2 bases; J trimming: 1 base; junction bases outside the gene matches: 1. The CDR3 has 15 amino acids. The CDR3, as DNA: TGTGCCAGCAGTTTAGCGGGGGTGAACACCGGGGAGCTGTTTTTT. It encodes CASSLAGVNTGELFF.

This sequence joins TRBV6-1 and TRBJ1-2; no reliable D call. V shed 3 bases and J shed 2 bases, with 7 bases lying between them. The germline CDR1 and CDR2 sequences are MNHNS and SASEGT. This CDR3 has 13 residues. CDR3 sequence reads: CASSDKENYGYTF. CDR3 DNA: TGTGCCAGCAGTGATAAGGAGAACTATGGCTACACCTTC.

The rearrangement joins TRBV5-4 to TRBJ2-3; the D is unclear. CDR1 and CDR2 from the germline V gene are SGHNT and YYREEE (reference sequence). This CDR3 region has 12 residues. The V end lost 0 bases, the J end lost 6 bases, and 5 bases lay between the germline ends. DNA of the CDR3: TGTGCCAGCAGCTTGGTCGGCGATACGCAGTATTTT. Encoded protein: CASSLVGDTQYF. Full variable domain (rest looked up from reference TRBV5-4 and TRBJ2-3): ETGVTQSPTHLIKTRGQQVTLRCSSQSGHNTVSWYQQALGQGPQFIFQYYREEENGRGNFPPRFSGLQFPNYSSELNVNALELDDSALYLCASSLVGDTQYFGPGTRLTVL.

The gene calls are TRBV5-6 and TRBJ2-7; D is unresolved. Germline V lookup: CDR1 SGHDT, CDR2 YYEEEE. This CDR3 has 14 residues. V was cut by 0 bases and J by 2 bases, with 9 bases left in between. The CDR3 sequence is CASSLVDLPYEQYF. In DNA, the CDR3 is TGTGCCAGCAGCTTGGTCGACCTACCCTACGAGCAGTACTTC. The variable domain in full, with the rest retrieved from reference TRBV5-6 and TRBJ2-7, is DAGVTQSPTHLIKTRGQQVTLRCSPKSGHDTVSWYQQALGQGPQFIFQYYEEEERQRGNFPDRFSGHQFPNYSSELNVNALLLGDSALYLCASSLVDLPYEQYFGPGTRLTVT.

The chain couples TRBV30 to TRBJ2-6, with D unclear. V dropped 0 bases and J dropped 2 bases, with 8 bases sitting between them. The CDR3 contains 15 residues. Per germline, CDR1 GTSNPN and CDR2 SVGIG (reference sequence). CDR3 nucleotides: TGTGCCTGGAGTGTAAGGGAAACTGGGGCCAACGTCCTGACTTTC. Encoded protein: CAWSVRETGANVLTF. Supplemented by reference TRBV30 and TRBJ2-6, the full variable domain reads SQTIHQWPATLVQPVGSPLSLECTVEGTSNPNLYWYRQAAGRGLQLLFYSVGIGQISSEVPQNLSASRPQDRQFILSSKKLLLSDSGFYLCAWSVRETGANVLTFGAGSRLTVL.

The rearrangement uses TRBV5-1 and TRBJ1-1, with D hard to call. Trimming removed 0 bases at V and 1 base at J, with 7 bases between. The CDR3 sequence is 14 residues long. Germline CDR1 and CDR2: SGHRS and YFSETQ. The CDR3 DNA reads as TGCGCCAGCAGCTTGGAGGGTCGGAACACTGAAGCTTTCTTT. Protein product: CASSLEGRNTEAFF. Based on the CDR3 plus reference TRBV5-1 and TRBJ1-1, the full variable domain is KAGVTQTPRYLIKTRGQQVTLSCSPISGHRSVSWYQQTPGQGLQFLFEYFSETQRNKGNFPGRFSGRQFSNSRSEMNVSTLELGDSALYLCASSLEGRNTEAFFGQGTRLTVV.